A single sample gave rise to the 9 T cell receptor beta chains below, sequenced in a study of cytomegalovirus exposure and HLA in healthy donors (dated by TCRdb to about 2017). Library generation was performed with the immunoSEQ multiplex PCR assay. For the multiplex PCR, a mixture combining 60 forward primers for TCR Vbeta segments and 13 reverse primers for TCR Jbeta segments was used. TCRdb provides this immuneACCESS table in a form limited to in-frame rearrangements. Some clones are lacking; in checked studies, under half of them reflect an unresolved V gene, and why the rest are absent is not known. The sample yields tens of thousands of clones; under 85% were counted once. Of the sample, approximately 5.4% is held by the ten largest clones. Sequencing used PBMCs. The receptors stem from a male donor in good health and CMV-seropositive.

V is TRBV5-8 and J is TRBJ2-1, with TRBD2 identical over 10 bases. Trimming removed 0 bases from V and 8 bases from J; junction bases left unmatched: 17. The length of the CDR3 is 19 residues. CDR1 is SGHTS, CDR2 YDEGEE, per germline. CDR3 sequence: CASSLAAGGRSFYRYEQFF. CDR3 DNA sequence: TGTGCCAGCAGCTTGGCAGCGGGGGGGCGCTCATTTTACCGCTATGAGCAGTTCTTC. Combining the CDR3 with reference TRBV5-8 and TRBJ2-1 gives the whole variable domain EAGVTQSPTHLIKTRGQQATLRCSPISGHTSVYWYQQALGLGLQFLLWYDEGEERNRGNFPPRFSGRQFPNYSSELNVNALELEDSALYLCASSLAAGGRSFYRYEQFFGPGTRLTVL.

This chain links TRBV20-1 with TRBJ2-1; D call uncertain. CDR1 DFQATT and CDR2 SNEGSKA come from the germline V gene (reference sequence). V was clipped by 1 base and J by 12 bases, with 10 bases between them. This CDR3 region has 11 residues. This CDR3 is CSARGASRQFF. DNA of the CDR3: TGCAGTGCTAGAGGGGCTTCCAGGCAGTTCTTC.

The chain joins TRBV27 to TRBJ2-7; D might be TRBD2 (5 bases). The CDR3 runs to 14 residues. Per germline, CDR1 MNHEY and CDR2 SMNVEV (reference sequence). V gave up 0 bases and J gave up 7 bases, with 13 bases separating them. The chain's CDR3 is CASSLSAGWREQYF. The CDR3 bases are TGTGCCAGCAGTTTATCGGCAGGCTGGAGGGAGCAGTACTTC.

The chain recombines TRBV2 with TRBJ1-1; D possibly corresponds to TRBD1 (6 bases). V lost 6 bases to trimming and J lost 4 bases, with 18 bases between them. This CDR3 has 15 amino acids. Germline-derived CDR1 and CDR2 are SNHLY and FYNNEI. The CDR3 DNA sequence: TGTGCCAGCAGACCCCGTTCGACAGGTACCACTGAAGCTTTCTTT. Its translation is CASRPRSTGTTEAFF.

This sequence joins TRBV5-4 and TRBJ2-1, with TRBD2 identical over 8 bases. V trimming: 0 bases; J trimming: 7 bases; junction bases outside the gene matches: 6. Germline assignment: CDR1 SGHNT and CDR2 YYREEE (reference sequence). The CDR3 consists of 15 residues. The CDR3 reads CASSLESGGVNEQFF. The CDR3 nucleotides are TGTGCCAGCAGCTTGGAGAGCGGGGGCGTGAATGAGCAGTTCTTC. Looking up the rest from reference TRBV5-4 and TRBJ2-1 gives the full variable domain: ETGVTQSPTHLIKTRGQQVTLRCSSQSGHNTVSWYQQALGQGPQFIFQYYREEENGRGNFPPRFSGLQFPNYSSELNVNALELDDSALYLCASSLESGGVNEQFFGPGTRLTVL.

The gene calls are TRBV9 and TRBJ2-3, with 9 bases that match TRBD2. CDR1 and CDR2 (germline): SGDLS, YYNGEE. The J segment lost 4 bases and the V segment lost 0 bases, leaving 6 bases of the junction unmatched. This CDR3 is built from 16 residues. This CDR3 is CASSVGGGAFADTQYF. As DNA, the CDR3 is TGTGCCAGCAGCGTAGGCGGGGGGGCTTTCGCAGATACGCAGTATTTT.

The V call is TRBV18, the J call TRBJ2-7, with a possible D match to TRBD1 (5 bases). The V end was cut by 1 base, the J end by 1 base, with 11 bases between. Germline assignment: CDR1 KGHSH and CDR2 LQKENI. This CDR3 has 15 amino acids. The CDR3 sequence is CASSPRQGVSYEQYF. CDR3 DNA sequence: TGTGCCAGCTCACCACGCCAGGGTGTTTCCTACGAGCAGTACTTC. Complete variable domain (other parts from reference TRBV18 and TRBJ2-7): NAGVMQNPRHLVRRRGQEARLRCSPMKGHSHVYWYRQLPEEGLKFMVYLQKENIIDESGMPKERFSAEFPKEGPSILRIQQVVRGDSAAYFCASSPRQGVSYEQYFGPGTRLTVT.

CDR3 region: CACDSGAVPPYEQYF. The CDR3, as DNA: TGTGCCTGCGATAGTGGGGCAGTCCCCCCCTACGAGCAGTACTTC. The V and J genes are TRBV30 and TRBJ2-7, with D perhaps TRBD1 (5 bases). Germline V lookup: CDR1 GTSNPN, CDR2 SVGIG (reference sequence). V was pared by 6 bases and J by 2 bases, with 20 bases between. The CDR3 extends over 15 amino acids.

The genes are TRBV10-3 and TRBJ2-3, with D perhaps TRBD2 (5 bases). Per the germline V gene, CDR1 is ENHRY and CDR2 is SYGVKD. The CDR3 is 16 amino acids. V dropped 0 bases and J dropped 0 bases, with 10 bases sitting between them. The CDR3 reads CAISESGGPSTDTQYF. In DNA, the CDR3 is TGTGCCATCAGTGAGTCTGGCGGGCCGAGCACAGATACGCAGTATTTT.